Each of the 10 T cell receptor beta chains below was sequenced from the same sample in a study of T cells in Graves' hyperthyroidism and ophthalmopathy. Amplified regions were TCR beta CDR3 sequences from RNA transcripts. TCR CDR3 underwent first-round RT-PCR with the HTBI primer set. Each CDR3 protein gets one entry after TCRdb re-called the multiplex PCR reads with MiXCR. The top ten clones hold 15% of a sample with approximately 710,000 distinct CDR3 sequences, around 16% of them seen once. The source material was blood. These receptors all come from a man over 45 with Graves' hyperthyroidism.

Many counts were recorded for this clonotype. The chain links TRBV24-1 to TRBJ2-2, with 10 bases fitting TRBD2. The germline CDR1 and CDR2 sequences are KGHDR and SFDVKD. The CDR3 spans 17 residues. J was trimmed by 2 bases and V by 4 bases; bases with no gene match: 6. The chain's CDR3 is CATSDSGLAINTGELFF. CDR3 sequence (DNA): TGTGCCACCAGTGACTCGGGACTAGCGATCAACACCGGGGAGCTGTTTTTT.

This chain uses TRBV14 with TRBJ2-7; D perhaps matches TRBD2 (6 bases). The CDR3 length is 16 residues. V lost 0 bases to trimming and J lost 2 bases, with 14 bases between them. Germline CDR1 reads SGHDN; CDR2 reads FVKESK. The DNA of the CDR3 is TGTGCCAGCAGCCAAGATGGGGGGAAAGACCCCTACGAGCAGTACTTC. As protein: CASSQDGGKDPYEQYF.

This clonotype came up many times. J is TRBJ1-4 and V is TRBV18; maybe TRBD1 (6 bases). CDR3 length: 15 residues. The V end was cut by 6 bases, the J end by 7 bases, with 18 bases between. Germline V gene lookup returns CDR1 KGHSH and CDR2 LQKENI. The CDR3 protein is CASSQGTQRGEKLFF. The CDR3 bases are TGTGCCAGCTCTCAGGGGACACAGAGGGGTGAAAAACTGTTTTTT.

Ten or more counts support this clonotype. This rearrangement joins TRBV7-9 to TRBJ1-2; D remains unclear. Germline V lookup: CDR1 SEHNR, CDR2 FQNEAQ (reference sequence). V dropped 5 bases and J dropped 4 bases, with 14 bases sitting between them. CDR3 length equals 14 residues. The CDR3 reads CASSRDPTSYGYTF. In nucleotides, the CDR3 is TGTGCCAGCAGCCGTGACCCTACCTCCTATGGCTACACCTTC.

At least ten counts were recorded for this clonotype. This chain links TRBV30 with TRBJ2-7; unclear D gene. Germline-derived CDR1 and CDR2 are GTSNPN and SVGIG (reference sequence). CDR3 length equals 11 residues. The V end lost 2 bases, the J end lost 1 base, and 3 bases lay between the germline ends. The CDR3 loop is CAWSYSYEQYF. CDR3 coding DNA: TGTGCCTGGAGTTATTCCTACGAGCAGTACTTC.

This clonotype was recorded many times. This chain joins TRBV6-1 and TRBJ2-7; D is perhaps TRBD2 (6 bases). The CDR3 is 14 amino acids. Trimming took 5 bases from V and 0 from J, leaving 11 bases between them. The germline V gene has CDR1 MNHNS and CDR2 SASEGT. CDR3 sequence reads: CASSWDSLSYEQYF. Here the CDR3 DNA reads TGTGCCAGCAGTTGGGACTCCCTCTCCTACGAGCAGTACTTC.

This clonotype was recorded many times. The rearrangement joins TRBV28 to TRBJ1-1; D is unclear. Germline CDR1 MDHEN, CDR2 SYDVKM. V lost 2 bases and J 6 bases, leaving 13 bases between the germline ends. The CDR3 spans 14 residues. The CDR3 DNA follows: TGTGCCAGCAGTTTAGAGTCTCCGAGGGCTGAAGCTTTCTTT. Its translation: CASSLESPRAEAFF.

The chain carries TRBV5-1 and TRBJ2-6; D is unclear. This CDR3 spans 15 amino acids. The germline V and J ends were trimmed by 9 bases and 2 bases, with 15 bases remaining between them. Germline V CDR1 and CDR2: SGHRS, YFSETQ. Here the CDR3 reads CATTPRPAGANVLTF. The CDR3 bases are TGCGCCACCACACCCAGACCCGCTGGGGCCAACGTCCTGACTTTC.

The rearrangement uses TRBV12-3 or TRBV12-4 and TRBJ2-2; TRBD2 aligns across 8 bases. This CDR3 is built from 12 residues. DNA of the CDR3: TGTGCGGAAGCGGGAGTCCCCGGGGAGCTGTTTTTT. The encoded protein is CAEAGVPGELFF.

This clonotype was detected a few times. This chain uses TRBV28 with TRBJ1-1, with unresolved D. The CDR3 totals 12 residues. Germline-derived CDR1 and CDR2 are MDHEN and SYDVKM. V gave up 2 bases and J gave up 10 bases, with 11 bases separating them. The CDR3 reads CASSLGDRRAFF. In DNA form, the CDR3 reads TGTGCCAGCAGTTTAGGGGATAGGAGAGCTTTCTTT.